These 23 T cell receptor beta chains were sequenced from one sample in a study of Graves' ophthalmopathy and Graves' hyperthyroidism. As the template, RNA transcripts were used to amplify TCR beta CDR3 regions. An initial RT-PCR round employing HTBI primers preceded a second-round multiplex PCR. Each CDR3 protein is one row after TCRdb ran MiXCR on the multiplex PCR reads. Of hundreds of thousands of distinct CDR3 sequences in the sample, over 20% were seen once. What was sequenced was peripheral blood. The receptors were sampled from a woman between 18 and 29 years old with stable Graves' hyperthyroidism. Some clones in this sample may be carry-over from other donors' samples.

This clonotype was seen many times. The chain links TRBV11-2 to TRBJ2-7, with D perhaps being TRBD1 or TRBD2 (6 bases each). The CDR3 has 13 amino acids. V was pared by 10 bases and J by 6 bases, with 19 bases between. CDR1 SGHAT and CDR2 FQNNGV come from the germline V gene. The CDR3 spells CATSRRGMAEQYF. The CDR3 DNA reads TGTGCCACATCTAGGAGGGGGATGGCCGAGCAGTACTTC.

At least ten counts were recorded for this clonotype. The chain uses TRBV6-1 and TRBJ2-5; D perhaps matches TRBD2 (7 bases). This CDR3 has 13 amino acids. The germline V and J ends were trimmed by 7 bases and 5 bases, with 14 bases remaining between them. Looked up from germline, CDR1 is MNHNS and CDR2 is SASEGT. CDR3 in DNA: TGTGCCAGCAAGAAGGGGGGAGGGGAGACCCAGTACTTC. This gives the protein CASKKGGGETQYF.

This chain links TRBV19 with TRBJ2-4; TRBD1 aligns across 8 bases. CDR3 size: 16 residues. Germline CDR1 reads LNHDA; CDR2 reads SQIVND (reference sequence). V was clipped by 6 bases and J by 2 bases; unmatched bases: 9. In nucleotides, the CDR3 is TGTGCCAGTAGCACTCAGGGGGCGCACACCAAAAACATTCAGTACTTC. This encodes CASSTQGAHTKNIQYF.

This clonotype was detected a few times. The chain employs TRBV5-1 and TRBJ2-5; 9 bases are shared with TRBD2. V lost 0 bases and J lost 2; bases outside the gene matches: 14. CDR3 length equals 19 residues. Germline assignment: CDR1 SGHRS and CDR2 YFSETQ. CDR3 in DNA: TGCGCCAGCAGCTTGGTGGGCCATCTAGCGGGAAGCCCTCAAGAGACCCAGTACTTC. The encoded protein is CASSLVGHLAGSPQETQYF.

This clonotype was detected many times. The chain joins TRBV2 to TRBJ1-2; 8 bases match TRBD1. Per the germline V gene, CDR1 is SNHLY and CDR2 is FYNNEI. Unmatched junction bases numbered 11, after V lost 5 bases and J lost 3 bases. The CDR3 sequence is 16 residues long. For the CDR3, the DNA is TGTGCCAGCAGTAAACAAAGGAAGACAGGGGACTATGGCTACACCTTC. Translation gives CASSKQRKTGDYGYTF.

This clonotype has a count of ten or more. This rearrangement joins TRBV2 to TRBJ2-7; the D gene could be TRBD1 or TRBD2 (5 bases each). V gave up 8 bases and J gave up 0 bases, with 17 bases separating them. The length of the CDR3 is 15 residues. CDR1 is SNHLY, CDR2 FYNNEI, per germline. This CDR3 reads CASRLGTGSSYEQYF. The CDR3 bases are TGTGCCAGCCGCCTAGGGACGGGGAGCTCCTACGAGCAGTACTTC.

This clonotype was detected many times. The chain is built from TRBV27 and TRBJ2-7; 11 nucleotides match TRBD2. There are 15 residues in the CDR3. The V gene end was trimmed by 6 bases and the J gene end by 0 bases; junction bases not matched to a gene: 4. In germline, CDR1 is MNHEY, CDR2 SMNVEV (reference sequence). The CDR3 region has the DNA TGTGCCAGCAGGGCTAGCGGGGGGAACTCCTACGAGCAGTACTTC. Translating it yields CASRASGGNSYEQYF.

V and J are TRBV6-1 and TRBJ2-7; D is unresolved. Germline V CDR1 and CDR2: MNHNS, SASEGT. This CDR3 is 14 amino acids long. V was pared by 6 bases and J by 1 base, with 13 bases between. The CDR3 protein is CASRTIQISYEQYV. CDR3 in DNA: TGTGCCAGCAGAACCATCCAGATATCCTACGAGCAGTACGTC.

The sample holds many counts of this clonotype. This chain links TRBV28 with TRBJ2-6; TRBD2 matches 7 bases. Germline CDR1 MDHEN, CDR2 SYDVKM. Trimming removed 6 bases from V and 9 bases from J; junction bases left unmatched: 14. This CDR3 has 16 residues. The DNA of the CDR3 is TGTGCCAGCAGCAGCTGGGGGAGGGATACGGTCAACGTCCTGACTTTC. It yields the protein CASSSWGRDTVNVLTF.

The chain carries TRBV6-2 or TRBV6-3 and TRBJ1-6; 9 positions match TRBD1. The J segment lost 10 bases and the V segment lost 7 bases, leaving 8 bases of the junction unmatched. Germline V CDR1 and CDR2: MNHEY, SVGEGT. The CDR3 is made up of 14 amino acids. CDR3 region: CASITGTGNSPLHF. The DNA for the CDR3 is TGTGCCAGCATCACCGGGACAGGGAACTCACCCCTCCACTTT.

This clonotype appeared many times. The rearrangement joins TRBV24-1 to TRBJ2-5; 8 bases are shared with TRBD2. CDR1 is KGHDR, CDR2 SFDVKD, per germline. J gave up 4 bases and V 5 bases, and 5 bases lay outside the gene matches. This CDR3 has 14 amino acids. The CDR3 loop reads CATSGSGGSETQYF. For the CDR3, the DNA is TGTGCCACCAGTGGATCGGGGGGGTCAGAGACCCAGTACTTC.

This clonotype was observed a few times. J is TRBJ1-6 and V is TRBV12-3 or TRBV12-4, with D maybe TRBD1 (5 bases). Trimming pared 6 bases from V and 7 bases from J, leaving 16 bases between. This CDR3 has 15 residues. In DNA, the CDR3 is TGTGCCAGCAGCTCCCGGGACCGGCCCAATTCACCCCTCCACTTT. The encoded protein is CASSSRDRPNSPLHF.

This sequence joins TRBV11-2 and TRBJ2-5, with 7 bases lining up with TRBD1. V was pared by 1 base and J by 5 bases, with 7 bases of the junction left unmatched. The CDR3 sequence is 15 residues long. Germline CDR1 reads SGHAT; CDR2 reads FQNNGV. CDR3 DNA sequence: TGTGCCAGCAGCTTAGCTCTGCCAGGGGGTGAGACCCAGTACTTC. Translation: CASSLALPGGETQYF.

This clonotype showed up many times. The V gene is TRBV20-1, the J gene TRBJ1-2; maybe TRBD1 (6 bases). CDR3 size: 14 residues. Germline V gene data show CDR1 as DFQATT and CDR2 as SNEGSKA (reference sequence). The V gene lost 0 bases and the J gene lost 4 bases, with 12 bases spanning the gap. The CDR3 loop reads CSARDPTGIYGYTF. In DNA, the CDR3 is TGCAGTGCTAGAGATCCCACAGGGATCTATGGCTACACCTTC.

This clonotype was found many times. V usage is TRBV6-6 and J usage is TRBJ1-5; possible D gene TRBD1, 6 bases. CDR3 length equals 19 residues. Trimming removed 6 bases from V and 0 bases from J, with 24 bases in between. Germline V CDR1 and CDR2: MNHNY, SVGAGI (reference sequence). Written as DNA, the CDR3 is TGTGCCAGCAGCAAACAAATGGGGGGCGGTCTATATAGCAATCAGCCCCAGCATTTT. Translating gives CASSKQMGGGLYSNQPQHF.

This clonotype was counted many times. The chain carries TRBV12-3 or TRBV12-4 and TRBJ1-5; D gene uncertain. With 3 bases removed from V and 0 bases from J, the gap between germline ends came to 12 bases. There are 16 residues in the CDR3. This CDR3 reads CASSFLGSYSNQPQHF. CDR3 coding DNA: TGTGCCAGCAGTTTCCTGGGGAGCTATAGCAATCAGCCCCAGCATTTT.

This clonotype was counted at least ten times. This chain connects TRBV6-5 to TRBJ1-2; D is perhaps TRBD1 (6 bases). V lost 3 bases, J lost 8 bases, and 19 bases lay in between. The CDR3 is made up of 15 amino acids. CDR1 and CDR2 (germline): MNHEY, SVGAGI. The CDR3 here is CASSYISGAAYGYTF. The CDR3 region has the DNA TGTGCCAGCAGTTATATATCAGGGGCCGCCTACGGCTACACCTTC.

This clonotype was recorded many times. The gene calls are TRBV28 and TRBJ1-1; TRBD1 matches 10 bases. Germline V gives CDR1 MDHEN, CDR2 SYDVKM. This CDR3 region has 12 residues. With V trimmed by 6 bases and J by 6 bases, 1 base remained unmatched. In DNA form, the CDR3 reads TGTGCCAGCAGGGGACAGGGGCCTGAAGCTTTCTTT. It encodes CASRGQGPEAFF.

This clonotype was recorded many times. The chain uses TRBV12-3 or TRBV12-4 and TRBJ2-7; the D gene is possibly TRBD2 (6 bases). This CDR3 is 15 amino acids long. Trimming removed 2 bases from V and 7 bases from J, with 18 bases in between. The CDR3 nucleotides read TGTGCCAGCAGTTTATTTAGCGGTCGGATGGAAGAGCAGTACTTC. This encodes CASSLFSGRMEEQYF.

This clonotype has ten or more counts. CDR3 nucleotides: TGCGCCAGCAACCCGACAGGCGCCGAAAGAGGCACCGGGGAGCTGTTTTTT. Its translation: CASNPTGAERGTGELFF. The chain employs TRBV5-1 and TRBJ2-2, with D possibly matching TRBD1 (6 bases). This CDR3 is built from 17 residues. Per the germline V gene, CDR1 is SGHRS and CDR2 is YFSETQ. Trimming shortened V by 6 bases and J by 4 bases, and 22 bases separated the two germline ends.

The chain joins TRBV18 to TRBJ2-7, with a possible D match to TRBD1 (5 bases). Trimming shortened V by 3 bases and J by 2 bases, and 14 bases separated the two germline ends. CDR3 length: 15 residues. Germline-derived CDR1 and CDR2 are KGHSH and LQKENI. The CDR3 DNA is TGTGCCAGCTCACCGGTGGGGCCCCGAACCTACGAGCAGTACTTC. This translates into CASSPVGPRTYEQYF. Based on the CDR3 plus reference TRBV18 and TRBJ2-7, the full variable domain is NAGVMQNPRHLVRRRGQEARLRCSPMKGHSHVYWYRQLPEEGLKFMVYLQKENIIDESGMPKERFSAEFPKEGPSILRIQQVVRGDSAAYFCASSPVGPRTYEQYFGPGTRLTVT.

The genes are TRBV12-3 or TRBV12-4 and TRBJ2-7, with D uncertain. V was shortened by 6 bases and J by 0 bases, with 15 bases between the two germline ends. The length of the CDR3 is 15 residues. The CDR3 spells CASSSGSPTSYEQYF. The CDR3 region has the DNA TGTGCCAGCAGCTCTGGGTCACCGACCTCCTACGAGCAGTACTTC.

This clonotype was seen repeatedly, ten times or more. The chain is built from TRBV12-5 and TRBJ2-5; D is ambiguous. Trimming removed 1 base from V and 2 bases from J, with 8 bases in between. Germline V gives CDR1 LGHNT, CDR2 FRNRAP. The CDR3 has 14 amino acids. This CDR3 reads CASGLGTVQETQYF. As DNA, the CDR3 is TGTGCTAGTGGTTTGGGGACGGTACAAGAGACCCAGTACTTC.